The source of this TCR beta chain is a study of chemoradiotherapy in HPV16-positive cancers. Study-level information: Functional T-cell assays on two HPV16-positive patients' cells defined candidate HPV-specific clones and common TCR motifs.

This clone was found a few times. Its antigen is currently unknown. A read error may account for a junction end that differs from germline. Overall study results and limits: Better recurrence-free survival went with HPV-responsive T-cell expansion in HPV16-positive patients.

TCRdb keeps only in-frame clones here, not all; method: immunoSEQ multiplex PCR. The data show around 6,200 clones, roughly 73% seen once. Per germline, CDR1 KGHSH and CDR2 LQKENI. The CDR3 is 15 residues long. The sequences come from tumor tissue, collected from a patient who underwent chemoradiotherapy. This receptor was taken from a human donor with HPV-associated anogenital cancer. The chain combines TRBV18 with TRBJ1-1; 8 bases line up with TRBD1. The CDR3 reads CASSPDGTGRALIIF. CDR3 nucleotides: TGTGCCAGCTCACCTGACGGGACAGGCCGGGCGCTAATAATCTTT. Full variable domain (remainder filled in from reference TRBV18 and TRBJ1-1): NAGVMQNPRHLVRRRGQEARLRCSPMKGHSHVYWYRQLPEEGLKFMVYLQKENIIDESGMPKERFSAEFPKEGPSILRIQQVVRGDSAAYFCASSPDGTGRALIIFGQGTRLTVV.